Below are 26 T cell receptor beta chains sequenced from a single sample in a study of long-term antiretroviral therapy in people with HIV. Running of the v3.0 immunoSEQ assay took place at survey level. Clones were read by immunoSEQ multiplex PCR, and TCRdb kept only the in-frame ones, dropping some. The profile covers tens of thousands of clones, with 86% appearing a single time and roughly 5% taken by the ten largest. Material: unsorted PBMCs, obtained 0.8 years after starting antiretroviral therapy. These receptors were taken from a woman aged 30 to 39 with HIV.

The chain carries TRBV5-4 and TRBJ2-3, with a weak D call TRBD2 (10 bases). Germline V gene sequence: CDR1 SGHNT, CDR2 YYREEE (reference sequence). This CDR3 has 16 residues. Between the trimmed V and J ends, which lost 4 bases and 6 bases, there was a span of 21 bases. Here the CDR3 reads CASSGISGGTGDTQYF. The CDR3 nucleotides are TGTGCCAGCAGCGGAATTAGCGGGGGGACAGGGGATACGCAGTATTTT.

The chain joins TRBV7-2 to TRBJ2-2; D unclear. The V gene lost 5 bases and the J gene lost 4 bases, with 17 bases spanning the gap. The germline V gene encodes CDR1 SGHTA and CDR2 FQGNSA. The CDR3 has 16 amino acids. The CDR3 region has the DNA TGTGCCAGCAGCCCCTTAACTACTTCTGTCACCGGGGAGCTGTTTTTT. This gives the protein CASSPLTTSVTGELFF. Using reference TRBV7-2 and TRBJ2-2 for the parts outside the CDR3, the full variable domain is GAGVSQSPSNKVTEKGKDVELRCDPISGHTALYWYRQSLGQGLEFLIYFQGNSAPDKSGLPSDRFSAERTGGSVSTLTIQRTQQEDSAVYLCASSPLTTSVTGELFFGEGSRLTVL.

This clone was seen only a few times. The chain combines TRBV19 with TRBJ1-2; D gene unclear. Germline V gene data show CDR1 as LNHDA and CDR2 as SQIVND (reference sequence). This CDR3 region has 15 residues. Trimming took off 7 bases at V and 0 bases at J, with 15 bases between the two ends. The CDR3 loop reads CASTPRHAANYGYTF. CDR3 DNA sequence: TGTGCCAGTACCCCTCGACACGCAGCTAACTATGGCTACACCTTC.

This chain uses TRBV2 with TRBJ2-4, with TRBD1 matching 9 bases. This CDR3 contains 15 residues. Trimming removed 4 bases from V and 1 base from J; junction bases left unmatched: 2. Germline V CDR1 and CDR2: SNHLY, FYNNEI. This CDR3 is CASSGQGVAKNIQYF. CDR3 DNA: TGTGCCAGCAGTGGACAGGGGGTGGCCAAAAACATTCAGTACTTC.

J is TRBJ1-1 and V is TRBV6-5, with 8 bases lining up with TRBD1. Looked up from germline, CDR1 is MNHEY and CDR2 is SVGAGI. Trimming cost V 3 bases and J 1 base; bases outside gene matches: 4. The CDR3 has 15 residues. CDR3 nucleotide sequence: TGTGCCAGCAGTTATGTTGGGACAGGGAACACTGAAGCTTTCTTT. It translates to CASSYVGTGNTEAFF.

The genes are TRBV29-1 and TRBJ1-1; 7 nucleotides match TRBD1. The CDR3 is 14 amino acids. Losses at the gene ends were 6 bases for V and 2 bases for J; bases not matched to a gene: 9. Germline V CDR1 and CDR2: SQVTM, ANQGSEA. The CDR3 loop reads CSVQEGTANTEAFF. In nucleotides, the CDR3 is TGCAGCGTCCAGGAAGGGACAGCCAACACTGAAGCTTTCTTT.

The CDR3 DNA sequence: TGTGCCAGCAGCTTAGATCTGGGGAGAAATCAGCCCCAGCATTTT. This translates into CASSLDLGRNQPQHF. The V gene is TRBV11-2, the J gene TRBJ1-5; D gene ambiguous. CDR1 SGHAT and CDR2 FQNNGV come from the germline V gene. This CDR3 is built from 15 residues. V lost 0 bases, J lost 4 bases, and 10 bases lay in between.

This chain connects TRBV19 to TRBJ1-2, with 8 positions matching TRBD1. Trimming took 4 bases from V and 5 from J; bases not matched to a gene: 3. CDR1 LNHDA and CDR2 SQIVND come from the germline V gene (reference sequence). CDR3 length: 13 amino acids. The CDR3 protein is CASSTTGVYGYTF. DNA for the CDR3: TGTGCCAGTAGTACGACAGGGGTTTATGGCTACACCTTC. The full variable domain, rest sourced from reference TRBV19 and TRBJ1-2, is DGGITQSPKYLFRKEGQNVTLSCEQNLNHDAMYWYRQDPGQGLRLIYYSQIVNDFQKGDIAEGYSVSREKKESFPLTVTSAQKNPTAFYLCASSTTGVYGYTFGSGTRLTVV.

The chain links TRBV7-6 to TRBJ2-3; the D call may be TRBD1 or TRBD2 (6 bases each). This CDR3 contains 15 residues. V was cut by 1 base and J by 1 base, with 9 bases left in between. Germline CDR1 reads SGHVS; CDR2 reads FNYEAQ. CDR3 coding DNA: TGTGCCAGCAGCTTAGGGGGGGCGGGCACAGATACGCAGTATTTT. Its protein is CASSLGGAGTDTQYF. The full variable domain, in which reference TRBV7-6 and TRBJ2-3 provide the parts outside the CDR3, is GAGVSQSPRYKVTKRGQDVALRCDPISGHVSLYWYRQALGQGPEFLTYFNYEAQQDKSGLPNDRFSAERPEGSISTLTIQRTEQRDSAMYRCASSLGGAGTDTQYFGPGTRLTVL.

This chain connects TRBV5-6 to TRBJ2-3; D is undetermined. This CDR3 is 15 amino acids long. Germline V CDR1 and CDR2: SGHDT, YYEEEE. Trimming cost V 0 bases and J 0 bases, with 8 bases left between them. CDR3 nucleotides: TGTGCCAGCAGCTTGGGACCGAGTAGCACAGATACGCAGTATTTT. Translating gives CASSLGPSSTDTQYF.

V is TRBV10-3 and J is TRBJ2-3; D is unresolved. Germline V gives CDR1 ENHRY, CDR2 SYGVKD. Trimming left V 10 bases short and J 1 base short, with 12 bases between. The CDR3 runs 13 residues. This chain's CDR3 is CATQQRGTDTQYF. In DNA form, the CDR3 reads TGTGCCACACAGCAGAGAGGCACAGATACGCAGTATTTT.

The chain is built from TRBV19 and TRBJ2-3, with 7 bases lining up with TRBD2. The CDR3 extends over 16 amino acids. V was clipped by 1 base and J by 3 bases; unmatched bases: 7. Germline V gene data show CDR1 as LNHDA and CDR2 as SQIVND (reference sequence). CDR3 amino acids: CASSIGLAGSTDTQYF. CDR3 bases: TGTGCCAGTAGTATAGGTTTAGCGGGTAGTACAGATACGCAGTATTTT. Drawing the rest from reference TRBV19 and TRBJ2-3, the complete variable domain is DGGITQSPKYLFRKEGQNVTLSCEQNLNHDAMYWYRQDPGQGLRLIYYSQIVNDFQKGDIAEGYSVSREKKESFPLTVTSAQKNPTAFYLCASSIGLAGSTDTQYFGPGTRLTVL.

CDR3 nucleotides: TGCGCCAGCAGTGAGTCGACGACCGAAGCTTTCTTT. Its translation is CASSESTTEAFF. This chain connects TRBV10-2 to TRBJ1-1; no clear D gene. Germline CDR1 WSHSY, CDR2 SAAADI. The CDR3 is 12 amino acids. V was shortened by 0 bases and J by 8 bases, with 7 bases between the two germline ends.

The V and J genes are TRBV7-9 and TRBJ2-5; 8 bases are shared with TRBD1. V gave up 7 bases and J gave up 2 bases; unmatched junction bases: 15. CDR3 length: 17 amino acids. The germline V gene has CDR1 SEHNR and CDR2 FQNEAQ (reference sequence). For the CDR3, the DNA is TGTGCCAGCACCCCTAGGGACCGGGACAGGATACAAGAGACCCAGTACTTC. As protein: CASTPRDRDRIQETQYF.

V and J are TRBV10-2 and TRBJ2-7, with D unresolved. The CDR3 is 14 amino acids. The V and J ends lost 2 bases and 0 bases respectively, with 8 bases between them. Germline assignment: CDR1 WSHSY and CDR2 SAAADI. The CDR3 DNA follows: TGCGCCAGCAGTGAGGGTGGGCCCTCCTACGAGCAGTACGTC. This gives the protein CASSEGGPSYEQYV.

This chain joins TRBV7-9 and TRBJ2-1; 7 nucleotides line up with TRBD1. The length of the CDR3 is 17 residues. In germline, CDR1 is SEHNR, CDR2 FQNEAQ (reference sequence). J lost 5 bases, V lost 0 bases, and 10 bases had no gene match. Here the CDR3 DNA reads TGTGCCAGCAGCTTAGCCTGGGGACAGAACGTTAACAATGAGCAGTTCTTC. Its translation is CASSLAWGQNVNNEQFF.

The gene calls are TRBV7-6 and TRBJ2-5, with TRBD2 identical over 10 bases. Germline CDR1 and CDR2: SGHVS and FNYEAQ. V was clipped by 1 base and J by 3 bases; unmatched bases: 8. This CDR3 region has 17 residues. The CDR3 reads CASSLDPSGGAKETQYF. The CDR3 nucleotides are TGTGCCAGCAGCTTAGACCCCAGCGGGGGGGCGAAAGAGACCCAGTACTTC.

The chain carries TRBV12-5 and TRBJ1-2; tentatively, D is TRBD1 (5 bases). The CDR3 contains 12 residues. The V gene lost 7 bases and the J gene lost 2 bases, with 8 bases spanning the gap. CDR1 is LGHNT and CDR2 is FRNRAP in the germline V gene. The CDR3 DNA sequence: TGTGCTAGTGCGGGACTGAACTATGGCTACACCTTC. It codes for CASAGLNYGYTF.

The chain uses TRBV30 and TRBJ1-1; D possibly corresponds to TRBD1 (6 bases). CDR3 size: 14 residues. Germline CDR1 GTSNPN, CDR2 SVGIG (reference sequence). The ends were cut back, 2 bases at V and 2 bases at J, with 12 bases in the middle. The chain's CDR3 is CAWSKRGTNTEAFF. CDR3 bases: TGTGCCTGGAGTAAACGGGGGACAAACACTGAAGCTTTCTTT. Drawing the rest from reference TRBV30 and TRBJ1-1, the complete variable domain is SQTIHQWPATLVQPVGSPLSLECTVEGTSNPNLYWYRQAAGRGLQLLFYSVGIGQISSEVPQNLSASRPQDRQFILSSKKLLLSDSGFYLCAWSKRGTNTEAFFGQGTRLTVV.

V and J are TRBV4-2 and TRBJ2-1, with 8 bases matching TRBD2. Germline V gene data show CDR1 as LGHNA and CDR2 as YNFKEQ. J gave up 7 bases and V 4 bases, and 9 bases lay outside the gene matches. The CDR3 consists of 15 residues. CDR3 protein: CASSPRYGGANEQFF. In DNA form, the CDR3 reads TGTGCCAGCAGCCCCCGTTACGGGGGGGCAAATGAGCAGTTCTTC.

The chain links TRBV9 to TRBJ2-3; D could derive from TRBD1 or TRBD2 (6 bases each). Trimming took 0 bases from V and 5 from J, leaving 13 bases between them. CDR3 size: 15 residues. CDR1 and CDR2 (germline): SGDLS, YYNGEE. In DNA, the CDR3 is TGTGCCAGCAGCGTAGCCGGGGGCGGGTTAGATACGCAGTATTTT. It translates to CASSVAGGGLDTQYF.

The CDR3 sequence is CASSGTGLENIQYF. Written as DNA, the CDR3 is TGTGCCAGCAGCGGGACAGGGCTGGAGAACATTCAGTACTTC. The chain employs TRBV2 and TRBJ2-4, with 9 positions matching TRBD1. There are 14 residues in the CDR3. The germline gives CDR1 SNHLY, CDR2 FYNNEI. V lost 6 bases and J lost 7; bases outside the gene matches: 7. The variable domain in full, with the rest retrieved from reference TRBV2 and TRBJ2-4, is EPEVTQTPSHQVTQMGQEVILRCVPISNHLYFYWYRQILGQKVEFLVSFYNNEISEKSEIFDDQFSVERPDGSNFTLKIRSTKLEDSAMYFCASSGTGLENIQYFGAGTRLSVL.

This clone was counted a few times. This chain joins TRBV6-5 and TRBJ1-6; D remains unclear. The CDR3 loop spans 15 amino acids. With 11 bases removed from V and 2 bases from J, the gap between germline ends came to 16 bases. Per the germline V gene, CDR1 is MNHEY and CDR2 is SVGAGI. Written as DNA, the CDR3 is TGTGCCTCTAGACGGGCTCGGCCCTATAATTCACCCCTCCACTTT. It is translated as CASRRARPYNSPLHF.

This chain connects TRBV30 to TRBJ2-5; D uncertain. Trimming removed 2 bases at V and 4 bases at J, with 5 bases between. There are 11 residues in the CDR3. Germline CDR1 GTSNPN, CDR2 SVGIG (reference sequence). The DNA of the CDR3 is TGTGCCTGGAGTAAGGTAGAGACCCAGTACTTC. It codes for CAWSKVETQYF.

The chain joins TRBV19 to TRBJ2-2, with unresolved D. The ends were cut back, 3 bases at V and 6 bases at J, with 8 bases in the middle. The CDR3 has 13 amino acids. Germline assignment: CDR1 LNHDA and CDR2 SQIVND (reference sequence). The CDR3 reads CASSMKAPGELFF. CDR3 sequence (DNA): TGTGCCAGTAGTATGAAGGCGCCCGGGGAGCTGTTTTTT.

The J gene is TRBJ1-5, the V gene TRBV5-5, with 8 bases aligning to TRBD1. Germline values: CDR1 SGHKS, CDR2 YYEKEE (reference sequence). Unmatched junction bases numbered 11, after V lost 0 bases and J lost 6 bases. The CDR3 extends over 17 amino acids. The CDR3 region has the DNA TGTGCCAGCAGCTTGGCACAGGGGGGGTATCTTAGTCAGCCCCAGCATTTT. Protein: CASSLAQGGYLSQPQHF.